The 11 T cell receptor beta chains listed next were all sequenced from one sample in a study of T cell repertoires in cytomegalovirus infection (dated by TCRdb to about 2019). The sequencer was an Illumina HiSeq 1500. Using fastp at Q25 and MiXCR, TCRdb reprocessed the public reads and kept productive beta chains. A single entry per CDR3 protein holds the most common genes and DNA from its merged rows. Within this sample are over 150,000 distinct CDR3 sequences, with approximately 15% of them counted one time only. Of the sample, 27% is held by the ten largest clones. The source material was PBMCs. All receptors derive from a human donor in good health (CMV status not recorded). Some clones in this sample may be carry-over from other donors' samples.

This clonotype was detected ten times or more. V gene TRBV7-2 combines with J gene TRBJ2-1, with 11 bases lining up with TRBD2. The CDR3 has 15 amino acids. J lost 9 bases, V lost 0 bases, and 4 bases had no gene match. The germline V gene has CDR1 SGHTA and CDR2 FQGNSA. CDR3 bases: TGTGCCAGCAGCTTAGCTAGCGGGAGGGCCGTTGAGCAGTTCTTC. Translated: CASSLASGRAVEQFF.

This clonotype was seen a handful of times. The chain uses TRBV2 and TRBJ2-5, with 8 bases matching TRBD1. The CDR3 extends over 12 amino acids. CDR1 SNHLY and CDR2 FYNNEI come from the germline V gene. The J segment lost 4 bases and the V segment lost 6 bases, leaving 1 base of the junction unmatched. The CDR3 loop reads CASRDRGETQYF. The CDR3 coding sequence is TGTGCCAGCAGAGACAGGGGAGAGACCCAGTACTTC. Full variable domain (outside the CDR3, taken from reference TRBV2 and TRBJ2-5): EPEVTQTPSHQVTQMGQEVILRCVPISNHLYFYWYRQILGQKVEFLVSFYNNEISEKSEIFDDQFSVERPDGSNFTLKIRSTKLEDSAMYFCASRDRGETQYFGPGTRLLVL.

The chain couples TRBV7-9 to TRBJ2-1; TRBD2 matches at 12 bases. V shed 5 bases, J shed 6 bases, and the junction held 8 bases outside the gene matches. The CDR3 spans 16 residues. Per the germline V gene, CDR1 is SEHNR and CDR2 is FQNEAQ (reference sequence). The CDR3 DNA reads as TGTGCCAGCAGCCCCTTGACTAGCGGGGGCGCCAATGAGCAGTTCTTC. Translated, it gives CASSPLTSGGANEQFF.

This clonotype was seen a handful of times. V gene TRBV15 combines with J gene TRBJ2-1, with 8 bases that match TRBD1. V was pared by 4 bases and J by 7 bases, with 9 bases of the junction left unmatched. Germline CDR1 and CDR2: LNHNV and YYDKDF (reference sequence). The CDR3 sequence is 15 residues long. The CDR3, as DNA: TGTGCCACCAGCACAACTCGGACAGGGCGGAATGAGCAGTTCTTC. This encodes CATSTTRTGRNEQFF.

This clonotype was seen a few times. The genes are TRBV18 and TRBJ1-6; no definite D call. Between the trimmed V and J ends, which lost 1 base and 9 bases, there was a span of 13 bases. Germline V gene sequence: CDR1 KGHSH, CDR2 LQKENI. This CDR3 has 15 amino acids. The CDR3 bases are TGTGCCAGCTCACCACGATCGGAGAATCGTTCACCCCTCCACTTT. Translation: CASSPRSENRSPLHF.

V is TRBV12-3 or TRBV12-4 and J is TRBJ1-5; the match to TRBD1 covers 10 bases. V lost 4 bases, J lost 3 bases, and 3 bases stayed unmatched. The CDR3 contains 15 residues. The CDR3 region is CASSSGTGANQPQHF. CDR3 nucleotides: TGTGCCAGCAGTTCCGGGACAGGGGCCAATCAGCCCCAGCATTTT.

This clonotype was counted many times. The chain links TRBV7-8 to TRBJ2-7; 11 bases map to TRBD1. The V and J ends lost 4 bases and 7 bases, in that order; junction bases with no gene match: 6. The CDR3 is 14 residues long. CDR1 is SGHVS, CDR2 FQNEAQ, per germline. The CDR3 here is CASSSPGQGEEQYF. CDR3 DNA: TGTGCCAGCAGCTCGCCGGGACAGGGGGAAGAGCAGTACTTC.

This clonotype was counted many times. CDR3 coding DNA: TGCAGCGTTGAAGATTACAAGGGGAGCTCCTACAATGAGCAGTTCTTC. Amino acid sequence: CSVEDYKGSSYNEQFF. The V call is TRBV29-1, the J call TRBJ2-1; D may be TRBD1 or TRBD2 (5 bases each). Germline V lookup: CDR1 SQVTM, CDR2 ANQGSEA. Deletions cut 0 bases from V and 0 bases from J, with 12 bases between. The CDR3 has 16 amino acids.

This clonotype showed up many times. This chain uses TRBV7-2 with TRBJ1-2, with D unclear. The V gene's germline CDR1 is SGHTA and CDR2 FQGNSA. The V end was cut by 3 bases, the J end by 8 bases, with 7 bases between. The CDR3 runs 11 residues. The chain's CDR3 is CASSLPEGYTF. As DNA, the CDR3 is TGTGCCAGCAGCTTGCCAGAAGGCTACACCTTC.

This clonotype is medium-sized in the sample. The genes are TRBV7-9 and TRBJ2-3; 10 bases fit TRBD2. The trim removed 3 bases at V and 2 bases at J, leaving 11 bases unmatched. The CDR3 covers 18 residues. Per germline, CDR1 SEHNR and CDR2 FQNEAQ (reference sequence). This CDR3 reads CASSFGTGTSELTDTQYF. CDR3 coding DNA: TGTGCCAGCAGCTTTGGGACCGGGACTAGCGAACTCACAGATACGCAGTATTTT.

This clonotype was seen many times. J is TRBJ1-2 and V is TRBV25-1; D is possibly TRBD1 (5 bases). This CDR3 contains 16 residues. V lost 3 bases and J lost 8, with 22 bases in between. The germline V gene encodes CDR1 MGHDK and CDR2 SYGVNS. The CDR3 reads CASSEPTVRGVQGYTF. DNA of the CDR3: TGTGCCAGCAGTGAGCCTACAGTTCGGGGCGTTCAGGGCTACACCTTC.